This TCR beta chain appears in the sequencing data of a study of early T cells in non-severe SARS-CoV-2 infection. At the level of the study: Sequencing used unsorted whole-blood bulk RNA, so chains lack pairing. Study-wide results and limits: Anti-spike CD8 responses were favored in VDJdb matching, and private and CD4 specificities were missed.

Trimming took 5 bases from V and 0 from J, leaving 11 bases between them. The CDR3 runs 14 residues. CDR1 and CDR2 from the germline V gene are LNHDA and SQIVND (reference sequence). Separate cDNA molecules each had unique molecular identifiers attached to them. Via MiXCR, TCRdb re-called the 5' RACE reads, giving one row per CDR3 protein. The sample contains roughly 80,000 distinct CDR3 sequences, around an eighth of which appear only once. Details on this clonotype: Its cognate antigen is unknown.

This chain joins TRBV19 and TRBJ2-7; possible D gene TRBD1, 6 bases. The sequencing input was whole blood. The origin of this receptor is an adult who was a healthcare worker with PCR-confirmed SARS-CoV-2 infection or an uninfected control (not recorded which). Here the CDR3 DNA reads TGTGCCAGTAGTGTTACAGGGCCCTCCTACGAGCAGTACTTC. Amino acids: CASSVTGPSYEQYF.